Listed below are T cell receptor beta chains from one sample, sequenced in a study of blood T cell repertoires in COVID-19. Using immunoSEQ multiplex PCR, the repertoire was profiled, and TCRdb retains in-frame clones only, with some absent. The data contain some 320,000 clones, around 90% of them seen just once; the ten biggest clones take up roughly 5.3%. The specimen sequenced was PBMCs or T cells enriched from blood (not recorded which). The receptors here all came from a man in his sixties who had recovered from COVID-19. The CDR3 runs from the conserved cysteine through the conserved F or W. The order of the fields is J gene, D gene, V gene, clone size, CDR3 DNA, CDR3 protein. The D gene is left open where the match is weak. Size values are once, few and many counts, or a class for expanded clones, and some rows have none.

J gene: TRBJ2-2; D gene: NA; V gene: TRBV19; clone size: NA; CDR3 DNA: TGTGCCAGTACCCCCCGGGTTATGAACACCGGGGAGCTGTTTTTT; CDR3 protein: CASTPRVMNTGELFF
J gene: TRBJ2-2; D gene: TRBD2; V gene: TRBV19; clone size: NA; CDR3 DNA: TGTGCCAGTAGTAGCGGACTAGCGTACGCGAACACCGGGGAGCTGTTTTTT; CDR3 protein: CASSSGLAYANTGELFF
J gene: TRBJ1-6; D gene: NA; V gene: TRBV27; clone size: NA; CDR3 DNA: TGTGCCAGCAGTTTATTCCGGGTGAATAATTCACCCCTCCACTTT; CDR3 protein: CASSLFRVNNSPLHF
J gene: TRBJ2-1; D gene: TRBD2; V gene: TRBV4-2; clone size: NA; CDR3 DNA: TGTGCCAGCAGCCAAGATGCTAGCGGGAGGGCCCTCTACAATGAGCAGTTCTTC; CDR3 protein: CASSQDASGRALYNEQFF
J gene: TRBJ2-1; D gene: TRBD2; V gene: TRBV3-1/TRBV3-2; clone size: once; CDR3 DNA: TGTGCCAGCAGCCAATATTTAGCGGGAGAGGGTGAGCAGTTCTTC; CDR3 protein: CASSQYLAGEGEQFF
J gene: TRBJ2-5; D gene: NA; V gene: TRBV13; clone size: NA; CDR3 DNA: TGTGCCAGCAGCCCCCGGACGGGGGAAGAGACCCAGTACTTC; CDR3 protein: CASSPRTGEETQYF
J gene: TRBJ2-1; D gene: TRBD2; V gene: TRBV7-9; clone size: NA; CDR3 DNA: TGTGCCAGCAGCTTATTTACTAGCGGGTTCATCCATGAGCAGTTCTTC; CDR3 protein: CASSLFTSGFIHEQFF
J gene: TRBJ1-5; D gene: NA; V gene: TRBV10-3; clone size: once; CDR3 DNA: TGTGCCATCAGTGAGCAAACAGGAGATAGCAATCAGCCCCAGCATTTT; CDR3 protein: CAISEQTGDSNQPQHF
J gene: TRBJ1-2; D gene: TRBD1; V gene: TRBV9; clone size: NA; CDR3 DNA: TGTGCCAGCAGCGTAGTTGGGACAGGGGGCTATGGCTACACCTTC; CDR3 protein: CASSVVGTGGYGYTF
J gene: TRBJ2-1; D gene: TRBD2; V gene: TRBV4-2; clone size: NA; CDR3 DNA: TGTGCCAGCAGCCGGACGGGTGTCGCGGGAGTCCCGTACAATGAGCAGTTCTTC; CDR3 protein: CASSRTGVAGVPYNEQFF
J gene: TRBJ1-2; D gene: TRBD1; V gene: TRBV7-2; clone size: NA; CDR3 DNA: TGTGCCAGCAGCGCCGAAAGGACAGGGAGGAGTGGCTACACCTTC; CDR3 protein: CASSAERTGRSGYTF
J gene: TRBJ1-2; D gene: TRBD1; V gene: TRBV6-2/TRBV6-3; clone size: NA; CDR3 DNA: TGTGCCAGCAGTTACTCCGCGACAGGGGATGGCTACACCTTC; CDR3 protein: CASSYSATGDGYTF
J gene: TRBJ1-1; D gene: TRBD1; V gene: TRBV5-6; clone size: NA; CDR3 DNA: TGTGCCAGCAGCTTGTCAGGGGGAAACACTGAAGCTTTCTTT; CDR3 protein: CASSLSGGNTEAFF
J gene: TRBJ2-2; D gene: TRBD2; V gene: TRBV5-1; clone size: NA; CDR3 DNA: TGCGCCAGCAGCCCGGGACTAGCGGGAGGCACCGGGGAGCTGTTTTTT; CDR3 protein: CASSPGLAGGTGELFF
J gene: TRBJ2-7; D gene: TRBD2; V gene: TRBV5-1; clone size: NA; CDR3 DNA: TGCGCCAGCAGCTTGAGCCGGGAGGCCCCCTACGAGCAGTACTTC; CDR3 protein: CASSLSREAPYEQYF
J gene: TRBJ1-2; D gene: TRBD1; V gene: TRBV18; clone size: NA; CDR3 DNA: TGTGCCAGCTCACCATCCGGGACAGGGGGCCTAAACTATGGCTACACCTTC; CDR3 protein: CASSPSGTGGLNYGYTF
J gene: TRBJ2-5; D gene: TRBD2; V gene: TRBV12-3/TRBV12-4; clone size: once; CDR3 DNA: TGTGCCAGCAGGCTAGCGGAAGAGACCCAGTACTTC; CDR3 protein: CASRLAEETQYF
J gene: TRBJ2-7; D gene: NA; V gene: TRBV25-1; clone size: few; CDR3 DNA: TGTGCCAGCAGTGACATACAAAGAGGGCAGTACTTC; CDR3 protein: CASSDIQRGQYF
J gene: TRBJ2-3; D gene: TRBD2; V gene: TRBV5-4; clone size: once; CDR3 DNA: TGTGCCAGCAGCTTGGCCGGACTAGCGGCCAACTCCCATACGCAGTATTTT; CDR3 protein: CASSLAGLAANSHTQYF
J gene: TRBJ1-6; D gene: NA; V gene: TRBV28; clone size: NA; CDR3 DNA: TGTGCCACCAACAGGGCGAATTCACCCCTCCACTTT; CDR3 protein: CATNRANSPLHF
J gene: TRBJ1-5; D gene: NA; V gene: TRBV28; clone size: NA; CDR3 DNA: TGTGCCAGCAGTTTAGCACAGGGTGGACAGCCCCAGCATTTT; CDR3 protein: CASSLAQGGQPQHF
J gene: TRBJ2-7; D gene: TRBD2; V gene: TRBV27; clone size: NA; CDR3 DNA: TGTGCCAGCAGCTTTTCTCCGGGACTAGCGGGAGTGGAGCAGTACTTC; CDR3 protein: CASSFSPGLAGVEQYF
J gene: TRBJ2-7; D gene: TRBD1; V gene: TRBV6-5; clone size: NA; CDR3 DNA: TGTGCCAGCAGCGGACAGGGGATCTACGAGCAGTACTTC; CDR3 protein: CASSGQGIYEQYF
J gene: TRBJ2-7; D gene: NA; V gene: TRBV28; clone size: once; CDR3 DNA: TGTGCCAGCAGGAGGACAGCGGCCTACGAGCAGTACTTC; CDR3 protein: CASRRTAAYEQYF
J gene: TRBJ2-7; D gene: TRBD2; V gene: TRBV11-2; clone size: NA; CDR3 DNA: TGTGCCAGCAGCTATGGACTAGCGGGGTCCTACGAGCAGTACTTC; CDR3 protein: CASSYGLAGSYEQYF
J gene: TRBJ2-1; D gene: TRBD1; V gene: TRBV24-1; clone size: NA; CDR3 DNA: TGTGCCACCAGTGATCCGACAGGGGTTTCCCTCAATGAGCAGTTCTTC; CDR3 protein: CATSDPTGVSLNEQFF
J gene: TRBJ1-5; D gene: TRBD1; V gene: TRBV2; clone size: NA; CDR3 DNA: TGTGCCAGCAGGGACCGGACAGGGTTCAATCAGCCCCAGCATTTT; CDR3 protein: CASRDRTGFNQPQHF
J gene: TRBJ1-5; D gene: NA; V gene: TRBV10-2; clone size: NA; CDR3 DNA: TGCGCCAGCAGGGACCAGGGAACAAATCAGCCCCAGCATTTT; CDR3 protein: CASRDQGTNQPQHF
J gene: TRBJ1-1; D gene: TRBD1; V gene: TRBV3-1/TRBV3-2; clone size: NA; CDR3 DNA: TGTGCCAGCAGCCAAGGACTGCAAACAACCGGACAGGGTGAAGCTTTCTTT; CDR3 protein: CASSQGLQTTGQGEAFF
J gene: TRBJ2-2; D gene: NA; V gene: TRBV29-1; clone size: NA; CDR3 DNA: TGCAGCGTTGATAGGAACACCGGGGAGCTGTTTTTT; CDR3 protein: CSVDRNTGELFF
J gene: TRBJ2-5; D gene: NA; V gene: TRBV25-1; clone size: once; CDR3 DNA: TGTGCCAGCAGTGATCCCAGCGGAGCTGGGGAGACCCAGTACTTC; CDR3 protein: CASSDPSGAGETQYF
J gene: TRBJ1-5; D gene: TRBD1; V gene: TRBV9; clone size: once; CDR3 DNA: TGTGCCAGCAGCGCAGGGACAGGGAATCAGCCCCAGCATTTT; CDR3 protein: CASSAGTGNQPQHF
J gene: TRBJ2-1; D gene: NA; V gene: TRBV6-5; clone size: NA; CDR3 DNA: TGTGCCAGCAGTTACCAATACAATGAGCAGTTCTTC; CDR3 protein: CASSYQYNEQFF
J gene: TRBJ1-5; D gene: NA; V gene: TRBV27; clone size: NA; CDR3 DNA: TGTGCCAGCAGTTTTAAGCATAGCAATCAGCCCCAGCATTTT; CDR3 protein: CASSFKHSNQPQHF
J gene: TRBJ2-5; D gene: TRBD1; V gene: TRBV27; clone size: NA; CDR3 DNA: TGTGCCAGCAGTTTTGGGACAGGGGGCGCGAAGACCCAGTACTTC; CDR3 protein: CASSFGTGGAKTQYF
J gene: TRBJ2-7; D gene: TRBD2; V gene: TRBV5-1; clone size: NA; CDR3 DNA: TGCGCCAGCAGCTTAGATCTAGCGGGAGTAGTAATGTCCTACGAGCAGTACTTC; CDR3 protein: CASSLDLAGVVMSYEQYF
J gene: TRBJ2-2; D gene: TRBD2; V gene: TRBV3-1/TRBV3-2; clone size: NA; CDR3 DNA: TGTGCCAGCAGCCAAGGACTAGCGGCGAACACCGGGGAGCTGTTTTTT; CDR3 protein: CASSQGLAANTGELFF
J gene: TRBJ1-4; D gene: NA; V gene: TRBV5-1; clone size: NA; CDR3 DNA: TGCGCCAGCAGCTGGGAGGCCTTAACGGGTGAAAAACTGTTTTTT; CDR3 protein: CASSWEALTGEKLFF
J gene: TRBJ2-1; D gene: TRBD2; V gene: TRBV7-9; clone size: once; CDR3 DNA: TGTGCCAGCAGCTTTTCGGCTAGCGGGTTGAATGAGCAGTTCTTC; CDR3 protein: CASSFSASGLNEQFF
J gene: TRBJ2-1; D gene: NA; V gene: TRBV24-1; clone size: NA; CDR3 DNA: TGTGCCACCAGTGATTGGAAGGAGAGCGGCAATGAGCAGTTCTTC; CDR3 protein: CATSDWKESGNEQFF
J gene: TRBJ1-1; D gene: NA; V gene: TRBV30; clone size: NA; CDR3 DNA: TGTGCCTGGGGTGCGGGCCCCCTCACAGGGACTGAAGCTTTCTTT; CDR3 protein: CAWGAGPLTGTEAFF
J gene: TRBJ2-7; D gene: NA; V gene: TRBV28; clone size: NA; CDR3 DNA: TGTGCCAGCAGTTGGGACGGGGGAAGCTCCTACGAGCAGTACTTC; CDR3 protein: CASSWDGGSSYEQYF
J gene: TRBJ2-1; D gene: TRBD2; V gene: TRBV19; clone size: NA; CDR3 DNA: TGTGCCAGTACCCCGGGACTAGCGTACCGGGAGCAGTTCTTC; CDR3 protein: CASTPGLAYREQFF
J gene: TRBJ2-3; D gene: TRBD2; V gene: TRBV27; clone size: NA; CDR3 DNA: TGTGCCAGCAGTTTAAATAGCGGGGCCACAGATACGCAGTATTTT; CDR3 protein: CASSLNSGATDTQYF
J gene: TRBJ2-1; D gene: NA; V gene: TRBV28; clone size: NA; CDR3 DNA: TGTGCCAGCAGTTTACCCAGGGGTATAAATGAGCAGTTCTTC; CDR3 protein: CASSLPRGINEQFF
J gene: TRBJ2-3; D gene: NA; V gene: TRBV27; clone size: NA; CDR3 DNA: TGTGCCAGCAGTCCCCAGACTGCCCCCGTGGATACGCAGTATTTT; CDR3 protein: CASSPQTAPVDTQYF
J gene: TRBJ2-7; D gene: TRBD1; V gene: TRBV6-9; clone size: NA; CDR3 DNA: TGTGCCAGCAGTCCCTGGGGACAGGCGTACTACGAGCAGTACTTC; CDR3 protein: CASSPWGQAYYEQYF
J gene: TRBJ2-5; D gene: TRBD2; V gene: TRBV24-1; clone size: NA; CDR3 DNA: TGTGCCACCAGTGACCCTAGCGGGAGGGGGGAAGAGACCCAGTACTTC; CDR3 protein: CATSDPSGRGEETQYF
J gene: TRBJ2-1; D gene: TRBD2; V gene: TRBV19; clone size: NA; CDR3 DNA: TGTGCCAGTAGTAGTCAAACTAGCGGTTACAATGAGCAGTTCTTC; CDR3 protein: CASSSQTSGYNEQFF
J gene: TRBJ1-2; D gene: TRBD1; V gene: TRBV3-1/TRBV3-2; clone size: NA; CDR3 DNA: TGTGCCAGCAGCTACAGGGGTGGCTACACCTTC; CDR3 protein: CASSYRGGYTF